These 19 T cell receptor beta chains came from one sample sequenced in a study of identical twins. TCRdb fed the 5' RACE reads into MiXCR, producing one record per CDR3 protein. Counted here are under 350,000 distinct CDR3 sequences, roughly 9% occurring once; the ten biggest clones make up roughly 7%. Another study also made use of these data, one on yellow fever vaccine responses in identical twins.

Source material: CD8+ T cells sorted from blood. The receptor set was obtained from a woman aged 18-30 years in good health.

This clonotype was detected ten times or more. The chain links TRBV7-2 to TRBJ1-5; no clear D. Trimming removed 1 base at V and 0 bases at J, with 4 bases between. This CDR3 is 14 amino acids long. Germline V gene lookup returns CDR1 SGHTA and CDR2 FQGNSA. CDR3: CASSLGFSNQPQHF. CDR3 sequence (DNA): TGTGCCAGCAGCTTAGGGTTTAGCAATCAGCCCCAGCATTTT.

This clonotype was picked up one time. At one end the junction does not follow the germline gene, possibly because of a read error. The rearrangement joins TRBV5-6 to TRBJ2-5; D tentatively reads TRBD1 or TRBD2 (6 bases each). This CDR3 has 13 residues. Per germline, CDR1 SGHDT and CDR2 YYEEEE. CDR3 DNA sequence: TGTCCCAGCAGCTTGGGGGGCCCAGAGACCCAGTACTTC. Translating it yields CPSSLGGPETQYF.

The chain combines TRBV7-9 with TRBJ2-1; 10 bases fit TRBD1. From germline, CDR1 is SEHNR and CDR2 FQNEAQ (reference sequence). After removal of 5 bases from V and 3 bases from J, the junction contained 7 bases not matched to a gene. The CDR3 is made up of 16 amino acids. CDR3: CASSSSGTGVYNEQFF. The CDR3 coding sequence is TGTGCCAGCAGCAGTTCCGGGACAGGGGTCTACAATGAGCAGTTCTTC.

The sample holds many counts of this clonotype. The gene calls are TRBV19 and TRBJ2-2; 11 positions agree with TRBD2. This CDR3 region has 14 residues. V was pared by 6 bases and J by 7 bases, with 4 bases of the junction left unmatched. Germline V lookup: CDR1 LNHDA, CDR2 SQIVND (reference sequence). The CDR3 here is CASRLAGAYGELFF. CDR3 DNA sequence: TGTGCCAGTAGACTAGCGGGAGCTTACGGGGAGCTGTTTTTT.

Many counts were recorded for this clonotype. The chain joins TRBV20-1 to TRBJ1-6; 8 positions match TRBD1. This CDR3 has 15 residues. Germline CDR1 is DFQATT and CDR2 is SNEGSKA (reference sequence). The junction had 8 bases not matched to a gene; V was cut back by 3 bases and J by 7 bases. Written as DNA, the CDR3 is TGCAGTGCTAGGCCGACAGGGGTTCAAAATTCACCCCTCCACTTT. This gives the protein CSARPTGVQNSPLHF.

The chain recombines TRBV7-9 with TRBJ1-5, with no clear D. The CDR3 has 14 residues. CDR1 is SEHNR and CDR2 is FQNEAQ in the germline V gene (reference sequence). Trimming took 5 bases from V and 0 from J, leaving 8 bases between them. The CDR3 reads CASSETYSNQPQHF. CDR3 coding DNA: TGTGCCAGCAGCGAAACCTATAGCAATCAGCCCCAGCATTTT.

This clonotype came up a few times. The J gene is TRBJ2-7, the V gene TRBV10-1; D remains unclear. Trimming stripped 3 bases from V and 1 base from J, with 10 bases between. Germline-derived CDR1 and CDR2 are WNHNN and SYGVQD (reference sequence). This CDR3 comprises 14 residues. CDR3 sequence: CASSEDLMSYEQYF. In nucleotides, the CDR3 is TGCGCCAGCAGTGAAGACCTCATGTCCTACGAGCAGTACTTC.

This clonotype was detected ten times or more. The V and J genes are TRBV7-9 and TRBJ2-2, with D possibly matching TRBD2 (6 bases). Trimming removed 9 bases at V and 4 bases at J, with 15 bases between. Germline values: CDR1 SEHNR, CDR2 FQNEAQ (reference sequence). This CDR3 comprises 14 residues. In nucleotides, the CDR3 is TGTGCCAGTTCTCAAGGAGGGCCCACCGGGGAGCTGTTTTTT. It translates to CASSQGGPTGELFF.

CDR3 in DNA: TGCAGTGCTAGCCCAGGGTCGGGATCACCCCTCCACTTT. Translating gives CSASPGSGSPLHF. The gene calls are TRBV20-1 and TRBJ1-6, with a weak D call TRBD1 (5 bases). Germline loops: CDR1 DFQATT, CDR2 SNEGSKA (reference sequence). CDR3 length equals 13 residues. Trimming removed 3 bases from V and 10 bases from J, with 13 bases in between.

The rearrangement links TRBV29-1 to TRBJ2-7, with D possibly called TRBD1 or TRBD2 (6 bases each). The CDR3 sequence is 13 residues long. Per the germline V gene, CDR1 is SQVTM and CDR2 is ANQGSEA. Trimming left V 1 base short and J 3 bases short, with 10 bases between. The CDR3 spells CSVEVGGDYEQYF. CDR3 in DNA: TGCAGCGTTGAAGTGGGGGGCGACTACGAGCAGTACTTC.

This clonotype was counted only a few times. The J gene is TRBJ2-7, the V gene TRBV4-1, with TRBD2 identical over 9 bases. V lost 0 bases and J lost 0; bases outside the gene matches: 9. This CDR3 has 18 amino acids. Germline V lookup: CDR1 MGHRA, CDR2 YSYEKL. CDR3 protein: CASSQDPLAGTSSYEQYF. CDR3 coding DNA: TGCGCCAGCAGCCAAGATCCCCTAGCGGGAACGAGCTCCTACGAGCAGTACTTC.

The chain joins TRBV27 to TRBJ2-1; 8 positions agree with TRBD2. The CDR3 is made up of 16 amino acids. V dropped 5 bases and J dropped 2; count of bases not matched to a gene: 8. Looked up from germline, CDR1 is MNHEY and CDR2 is SMNVEV (reference sequence). The CDR3 here is CASSIRPGGPYNEQFF. The DNA for the CDR3 is TGTGCCAGCAGTATACGACCGGGAGGGCCCTACAATGAGCAGTTCTTC.

Notes on this clonotype: A junction end diverges from the germline sequence, so it may reflect a read error. The chain couples TRBV3-1 to TRBJ2-7; TRBD1 aligns across 9 bases. Germline lookup yields CDR1 LGHDT and CDR2 YNNKEL (reference sequence). There are 13 residues in the CDR3. The CDR3 DNA reads TGTGCCAGCAGCCAGGAAAGGGGACAGGGACTGGACTTC. This gives the protein CASSQERGQGLDF.

The sample holds a few counts of this clonotype. The genes are TRBV7-9 and TRBJ2-2, with D possibly being TRBD1 (6 bases). V shed 5 bases and J shed 1 base, with 14 bases lying between them. Germline CDR1 and CDR2: SEHNR and FQNEAQ (reference sequence). This CDR3 has 16 residues. CDR3 protein: CASSPADRRNTGELFF. The CDR3, as DNA: TGTGCCAGCAGCCCTGCCGACAGGAGGAACACCGGGGAGCTGTTTTTT.

In this sample, this clonotype turned up a few times. V usage is TRBV7-9 and J usage is TRBJ2-7, with 8 nucleotides matching TRBD2. The CDR3 sequence is 16 residues long. The V segment lost 1 base and the J segment 6 bases; nucleotides outside the gene matches: 11. The germline gives CDR1 SEHNR, CDR2 FQNEAQ (reference sequence). Here the CDR3 reads CASSLVGSGAPREQYF. Written as DNA, the CDR3 is TGTGCCAGCAGCTTAGTGGGTAGCGGGGCCCCGCGCGAGCAGTACTTC.

This clonotype showed up many times. The rearrangement uses TRBV9 and TRBJ1-4; the D is unclear. V dropped 3 bases and J dropped 1 base, with 10 bases sitting between them. The length of the CDR3 is 15 residues. Germline CDR1 and CDR2: SGDLS and YYNGEE. CDR3 sequence: CASSASHRTNEKLFF. The CDR3 DNA is TGTGCCAGCAGCGCATCTCACCGAACTAATGAAAAACTGTTTTTT.

This clonotype was observed a few times. Compared with germline, one end of the junction differs, possibly owing to a read error. The rearrangement joins TRBV6-1 to TRBJ1-5; 7 bases are a match to TRBD1. The CDR3 has 14 residues. The germline gives CDR1 MNHNS, CDR2 SASEGT. CDR3 amino acids: CASTEGGSYQPQHF. The CDR3 DNA reads TGTGCCAGCACTGAAGGGGGCAGTTATCAGCCCCAGCATTTT.

The table lists this clonotype with many counts. V and J are TRBV12-3 or TRBV12-4 and TRBJ1-1; TRBD1 is a possible D gene (5 bases). This CDR3 spans 15 amino acids. The germline V and J ends were trimmed by 6 bases and 3 bases, with 17 bases remaining between them. CDR3 in DNA: TGTGCCAGCAGACACATACAGGACATATACACTGAAGCTTTCTTT. Protein product: CASRHIQDIYTEAFF.

This clonotype showed up just a few times. The J gene is TRBJ2-1, the V gene TRBV6-5, with D possibly being TRBD1 (5 bases). The CDR3 length is 14 residues. Germline loops: CDR1 MNHEY, CDR2 SVGAGI. V was pared by 4 bases and J by 4 bases, with 11 bases between. DNA for the CDR3: TGTGCCAGCAGTTCTCCCACAGGATACAATGAGCAGTTCTTC. Translation: CASSSPTGYNEQFF.